This is a list of T cell receptor beta chains from one sample in a study of OX40 agonist ivuxolimab in advanced cancers. Sequencing was performed with immunoSEQ multiplex PCR; in TCRdb, only in-frame clones are kept and a portion is missing. The repertoire has under 80,000 clones, less than 95% of them found once; the top ten carry about 1.8%. The material was CD4+ or CD8+ T cells sorted from blood, obtained in a trial of the OX40 agonist ivuxolimab. The receptors derive from an adult with an advanced solid tumor such as melanoma, head and neck, liver or kidney cancer. CDR3s include the opening cysteine and the closing phenylalanine or tryptophan. Each record gives: J gene, CDR3 length, clone size, V gene, D gene, CDR3 DNA, CDR3 protein. The D gene is left open where the match is weak. Rows may omit the clone size; those that give it use once, few, many or a size class.

TRBJ2-3 | 15 | . | TRBV9 | TRBD2 | TGTGCCAGCAGCGTACTAGCGGGATACACAGATACGCAGTATTTT | CASSVLAGYTDTQYF
TRBJ2-6 | 18 | . | TRBV4-1 | TRBD1 | TGCGCCAGCAGCCAATCTCAGGGGGCGCAAAATGGGGCCAACGTCCTGACTTTC | CASSQSQGAQNGANVLTF
TRBJ2-7 | 14 | . | TRBV6-6 | TRBD2 | TGTGCCAGCAGTCGACTAGCGGGAACCTACGAGCAGTACTTC | CASSRLAGTYEQYF
TRBJ2-7 | 16 | . | TRBV28 | TRBD2 | TGTGCCAGCAGTCGGGGACTAGCGGGAGGTAGCAACGAGCAGTACTTC | CASSRGLAGGSNEQYF
TRBJ1-2 | 16 | . | TRBV28 | . | TGTGCCAGCGACGCCTCCTCAGGGAACCCTAACTATGGCTACACCTTC | CASDASSGNPNYGYTF
TRBJ2-6 | 16 | . | TRBV19 | TRBD1 | TGTGCCAGTAGTCCCCGGACAGGGACTGGGGCCAACGTCCTGACTTTC | CASSPRTGTGANVLTF
TRBJ1-1 | 11 | . | TRBV6-6 | . | TGTGCCAGCACCTTGGGGGGGAAAGCTTTCTTT | CASTLGGKAFF
TRBJ2-5 | 11 | . | TRBV18 | . | TGTGCCAGCTCACGCGGAGAGACCCAGTACTTC | CASSRGETQYF
TRBJ2-1 | 15 | . | TRBV4-2 | TRBD2 | TGTGCCAGCAGCCAAGTCAGCGGGGGGTTAAATGAGCAGTTCTTC | CASSQVSGGLNEQFF
TRBJ2-7 | 15 | . | TRBV6-5 | . | TGTGCCAGCAGTTACTCGTCAGGGCACTTCTACGAGCAGTACTTC | CASSYSSGHFYEQYF
TRBJ1-4 | 16 | once | TRBV23-1 | TRBD1 | TGCGCCAGCAGTCAATCGGGGGGACAGGGTCGAAGGAAACTGTTTTTT | CASSQSGGQGRRKLFF
TRBJ1-2 | 15 | . | TRBV4-3 | TRBD1 | TGCGCCAGCAGCCAAGCGGACAGGGATACGGGGGGCTACACCTTC | CASSQADRDTGGYTF
TRBJ1-4 | 13 | . | TRBV11-3 | . | TGTGCCAGCCGGGTCGGTCCGGGTGAAAAACTGTTTTTT | CASRVGPGEKLFF
TRBJ2-1 | 15 | . | TRBV7-9 | TRBD2 | TGTGCCAGCAGCCTAGGTACCGGGAGGACGAATGAGCAGTTCTTC | CASSLGTGRTNEQFF
TRBJ1-1 | 15 | . | TRBV4-1 | TRBD1 | TGCGCCAGCAGCCCTCGACAGGGAAGGAACACTGAAGCTTTCTTT | CASSPRQGRNTEAFF
TRBJ2-1 | 15 | . | TRBV11-2 | TRBD2 | TGTGCCAGCAGCTTAGCGGGGGGGCTTTACAATGAGCAGTTCTTC | CASSLAGGLYNEQFF